Following are 22 T cell receptor beta chains from one sample sequenced in a study of T cells in Graves' hyperthyroidism and ophthalmopathy. RNA transcripts were the template for amplifying TCR beta CDR3 regions. First-round RT-PCR of the TCR CDR3 relied on the HTBI primer set. TCRdb ran MiXCR on the multiplex PCR reads and lists one entry per CDR3 protein. The sample gives about 350,000 distinct CDR3 sequences, around 18% of which show up once; roughly a sixth is in the top ten. Sequencing was performed on blood. The receptors come from a woman aged 40 to 49 with Graves' ophthalmopathy.

This clonotype was seen many times. The chain is built from TRBV9 and TRBJ2-5, with TRBD2 identical over 9 bases. The CDR3 runs 13 residues. Germline CDR1 SGDLS, CDR2 YYNGEE. J lost 7 bases, V lost 2 bases, and 3 bases had no gene match. CDR3 sequence (DNA): TGTGCCAGCAGCGTTAGCGGGAGTGGGACCCAGTACTTC. Translation gives CASSVSGSGTQYF.

About this clonotype: The junction departs from germline at one end; a sequencing error may be responsible. This sequence joins TRBV6-2 or TRBV6-3 and TRBJ2-7, with a possible D match to TRBD1 (5 bases). CDR3 length equals 16 residues. In germline, CDR1 is MNHEY, CDR2 SVGEGT. DNA for the CDR3: TGTGCCAGCAGTTATTCCCCAGGGCTAACCACCTACGAGCGGTACTTC. It translates to CASSYSPGLTTYERYF.

At least ten counts were recorded for this clonotype. The V call is TRBV6-1, the J call TRBJ2-5; 8 nucleotides match TRBD2. The CDR3 runs to 15 residues. The ends lost 3 bases at V and 2 bases at J; junction bases unmatched: 5. Germline V CDR1 and CDR2: MNHNS, SASEGT. CDR3 nucleotide sequence: TGTGCCAGCAGTGAGACTAGCGCATTACAAGAGACCCAGTACTTC. This codes for CASSETSALQETQYF.

There are many counts of this clonotype. The rearrangement uses TRBV5-1 and TRBJ2-7; possible D gene TRBD1, 5 bases. This CDR3 comprises 16 residues. CDR1 SGHRS and CDR2 YFSETQ come from the germline V gene. V was shortened by 4 bases and J by 2 bases, with 19 bases between the two germline ends. CDR3 loop: CASSPQISTGAYEQYF. The CDR3 DNA is TGCGCCAGCAGCCCTCAGATAAGCACAGGAGCCTACGAGCAGTACTTC.

In this sample, this clonotype turned up many times. This rearrangement joins TRBV25-1 to TRBJ1-2; D is ambiguous. There are 12 residues in the CDR3. Looked up from germline, CDR1 is MGHDK and CDR2 is SYGVNS. V lost 7 bases and J 7 bases, leaving 13 bases between the germline ends. CDR3 sequence reads: CASTFDDRGYTF. CDR3 in DNA: TGTGCCAGCACCTTCGACGATCGTGGCTACACCTTC.

The table lists this clonotype with many counts. The CDR3 sequence: CASSHGQGNQPQHF. For the CDR3, the DNA is TGTGCCAGCAGTCATGGACAGGGAAATCAGCCCCAGCATTTT. The chain links TRBV12-3 or TRBV12-4 to TRBJ1-5, with 8 bases aligning to TRBD1. V shed 5 bases, J shed 4 bases, and the junction held 4 bases outside the gene matches. This CDR3 comprises 14 residues.

This clonotype was recorded at least ten times. A much bigger clone sits one base away, suggesting this may be a read error. The J gene is TRBJ1-1, the V gene TRBV19; D is possibly TRBD1 (6 bases). V was cut by 3 bases and J by 1 base, with 9 bases left in between. CDR3 length: 14 residues. Per the germline V gene, CDR1 is LNHDA and CDR2 is SQIVND (reference sequence). CDR3 nucleotide sequence: TGTGCCAGTAGTATTGGACAGAGGAACACTGAAGCTTTCTTT. Translation gives CASSIGQRNTEAFF.

This chain connects TRBV28 to TRBJ2-4, with 9 bases identical to TRBD1. The V segment lost 5 bases and the J segment 9 bases; nucleotides outside the gene matches: 5. CDR3 length: 13 residues. Per the germline V gene, CDR1 is MDHEN and CDR2 is SYDVKM. This CDR3 is CASSPGTGIIQYF. The CDR3 DNA reads TGTGCCAGCAGTCCCGGGACAGGGATCATTCAGTACTTC.

The table lists this clonotype with many counts. V usage is TRBV12-3 or TRBV12-4 and J usage is TRBJ1-5; TRBD1 might be the D (5 bases). V was clipped by 2 bases and J by 7 bases, with 12 bases between them. The CDR3 consists of 14 residues. In DNA, the CDR3 is TGTGCCAGCAGTTTACAGGGAGAAAGGCAGCCCCAGCATTTT. Its translation: CASSLQGERQPQHF.

This clonotype was detected ten times or more. The V gene is TRBV15, the J gene TRBJ2-6, with D unresolved. CDR1 and CDR2 (germline): LNHNV, YYDKDF (reference sequence). V lost 6 bases, J lost 0 bases, and 3 bases lay in between. This CDR3 comprises 13 residues. CDR3 sequence: CATRSSGANVLTF. Here the CDR3 DNA reads TGTGCCACCAGGAGCTCTGGGGCCAACGTCCTGACTTTC.

The chain links TRBV12-3 or TRBV12-4 to TRBJ2-7, with D hard to call. V was cut by 5 bases and J by 5 bases, with 16 bases left in between. The CDR3 loop spans 14 amino acids. The CDR3 nucleotides are TGTGCCAGCAGTCCCCCGGGCCGTTTCAACGAGCAGTACTTC. Amino acids: CASSPPGRFNEQYF.

The chain links TRBV20-1 to TRBJ1-1; 8 nucleotides line up with TRBD1. With V trimmed by 6 bases and J by 1 base, 4 bases remained unmatched. The germline CDR1 and CDR2 sequences are DFQATT and SNEGSKA (reference sequence). The CDR3 extends over 13 amino acids. The CDR3 DNA reads as TGCAGTGCCAAGGGACAGGCGAACACTGAAGCTTTCTTT. It yields the protein CSAKGQANTEAFF.

This clonotype was counted ten times or more. This chain links TRBV30 with TRBJ2-7, with 12 positions matching TRBD1. The germline V gene has CDR1 GTSNPN and CDR2 SVGIG (reference sequence). The CDR3 is 15 amino acids. V gave up 0 bases and J gave up 3 bases; unmatched junction bases: 3. The CDR3 region is CAWSVRDRGRYEQYF. The DNA for the CDR3 is TGTGCCTGGAGTGTACGGGACAGGGGGCGCTACGAGCAGTACTTC.

This clonotype was found many times. The chain links TRBV5-1 to TRBJ2-2, with D perhaps matching TRBD1 (6 bases). Per the germline V gene, CDR1 is SGHRS and CDR2 is YFSETQ. Between the trimmed V and J ends, which lost 2 bases and 1 base, there was a span of 12 bases. The CDR3 contains 16 residues. Here the CDR3 reads CASSFQQGWNTGELFF. CDR3 DNA sequence: TGCGCCAGCAGCTTCCAACAGGGATGGAACACCGGGGAGCTGTTTTTT.

A few counts support this clonotype. The chain joins TRBV28 to TRBJ2-2; the D is unclear. The V gene lost 7 bases and the J gene lost 7 bases, with 16 bases spanning the gap. The germline V gene has CDR1 MDHEN and CDR2 SYDVKM. The CDR3 runs 14 residues. The CDR3 bases are TGTGCCAGCACCCAAAGGTCTACCATCGGGGAGCTGTTTTTT. It codes for CASTQRSTIGELFF.

This clonotype was counted at least ten times. V and J are TRBV28 and TRBJ2-7, with TRBD1 as a possible D gene (6 bases). The CDR3 is made up of 12 amino acids. CDR1 MDHEN and CDR2 SYDVKM come from the germline V gene. The V and J ends lost 6 bases and 2 bases respectively, with 8 bases between them. The CDR3 sequence is CASRGQPYEQYF. In nucleotides, the CDR3 is TGTGCCAGCAGGGGACAACCCTACGAGCAGTACTTC.

The J gene is TRBJ2-5, the V gene TRBV11-2; 8 positions match TRBD2. V gave up 5 bases and J gave up 3 bases; unmatched junction bases: 8. Germline V CDR1 and CDR2: SGHAT, FQNNGV. The CDR3 has 15 residues. CDR3 in amino acids: CASSRRAGGEETQYF. The CDR3 DNA reads as TGTGCCAGCAGCCGACGGGCGGGAGGCGAAGAGACCCAGTACTTC.

At least ten counts were recorded for this clonotype. The rearrangement links TRBV6-2 or TRBV6-3 to TRBJ1-2, with TRBD1 as a possible D gene (6 bases). Trimming took 2 bases from V and 4 from J, leaving 11 bases between them. The CDR3 has 14 residues. Germline V gives CDR1 MNHEY, CDR2 SVGEGT. For the CDR3, the DNA is TGTGCCAGCAGTTACAGACAGGTCGGCTATGGCTACACCTTC. This gives the protein CASSYRQVGYGYTF.

The chain joins TRBV3-1 to TRBJ2-5, with unresolved D. This CDR3 has 14 residues. Trimming cost V 4 bases and J 5 bases, with 14 bases left between them. Germline CDR1 LGHDT, CDR2 YNNKEL (reference sequence). The CDR3 DNA reads TGTGCCAGCAGCCTTACAAGAGGCGTGGAGACCCAGTACTTC. Residues: CASSLTRGVETQYF.

This clonotype has ten or more counts. The chain has TRBV6-1 and TRBJ2-7; D uncertain. This CDR3 contains 14 residues. Trimming removed 7 bases at V and 2 bases at J, with 15 bases between. Germline V gives CDR1 MNHNS, CDR2 SASEGT. The CDR3: CASIIPENPYEQYF. CDR3 DNA sequence: TGTGCCAGCATAATTCCTGAAAATCCCTACGAGCAGTACTTC.

This clonotype was seen repeatedly, ten times or more. V usage is TRBV14 and J usage is TRBJ1-1; D call uncertain. Trimming cost V 0 bases and J 1 base, with 3 bases left between them. This CDR3 spans 13 amino acids. Germline V gives CDR1 SGHDN, CDR2 FVKESK. The CDR3 loop reads CASSQEWNTEAFF. The CDR3 DNA is TGTGCCAGCAGCCAAGAGTGGAACACTGAAGCTTTCTTT. The whole variable domain, filled in from reference TRBV14 and TRBJ1-1, reads EAGVTQFPSHSVIEKGQTVTLRCDPISGHDNLYWYRRVMGKEIKFLLHFVKESKQDESGMPNNRFLAERTGGTYSTLKVQPAELEDSGVYFCASSQEWNTEAFFGQGTRLTVV.

In this sample, this clonotype turned up many times. V and J are TRBV7-2 and TRBJ2-5; perhaps TRBD1 as D (6 bases). The CDR3 is 14 residues long. Trimming took off 5 bases at V and 1 base at J, with 11 bases between the two ends. In germline, CDR1 is SGHTA, CDR2 FQGNSA. In nucleotides, the CDR3 is TGTGCCAGCAGCAGATACAGGGTCCAAGAGACCCAGTACTTC. Protein product: CASSRYRVQETQYF.